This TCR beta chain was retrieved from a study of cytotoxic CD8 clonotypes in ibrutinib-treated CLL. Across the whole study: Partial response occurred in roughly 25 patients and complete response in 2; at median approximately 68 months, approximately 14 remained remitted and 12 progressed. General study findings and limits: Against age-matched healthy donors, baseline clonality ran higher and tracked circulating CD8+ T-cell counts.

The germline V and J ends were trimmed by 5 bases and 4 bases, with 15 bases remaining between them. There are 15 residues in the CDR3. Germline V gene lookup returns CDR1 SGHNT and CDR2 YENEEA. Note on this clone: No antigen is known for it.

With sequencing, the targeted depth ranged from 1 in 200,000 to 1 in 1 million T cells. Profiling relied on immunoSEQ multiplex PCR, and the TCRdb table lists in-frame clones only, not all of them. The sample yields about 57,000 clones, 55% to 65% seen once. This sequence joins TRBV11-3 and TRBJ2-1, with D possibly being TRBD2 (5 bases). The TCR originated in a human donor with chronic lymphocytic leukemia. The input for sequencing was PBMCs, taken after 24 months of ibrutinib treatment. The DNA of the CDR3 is TGTGCCAGCAGCCATTCACGATCGGGGTACAATGAGCAGTTCTTC. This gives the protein CASSHSRSGYNEQFF.